The sequence of this T cell receptor (beta chain) was determined in a study of CD8 T cells in Susac syndrome. With random hexamers, reverse transcription was performed on about 0.45 to 1 ug of RNA. By means of immunoSEQ multiplex PCR, TCR beta CDR3 spanning 54 Vbeta and 13 Jbeta underwent amplification. A single record per CDR3 protein comes from TCRdb applying MiXCR to the immunoSEQ multiplex PCR reads. Found here are about 430,000 distinct CDR3 sequences, 85% to 90% of them singletons; the top ten hold approximately 0.11%. The length of the CDR3 is 14 residues. The V end was cut by 5 bases, the J end by 6 bases, with 20 bases between. Germline V gene lookup returns CDR1 GTSNPN and CDR2 SVGIG (reference sequence).

Sequencing was done on a sample of CD8+ T cells from PBMCs. This sequence was found in a human donor with multiple sclerosis. This rearrangement joins TRBV30 to TRBJ2-7; possible D gene TRBD2, 5 bases. CDR3 in DNA: TGTGCCTGGTCCATAATCTCGGGGAGTAGCGAGCAGTACTTC. Translating gives CAWSIISGSSEQYF.